This TCR beta chain was retrieved from a study of long-term antiretroviral therapy in people with HIV (dated 2022 in TCRdb). Describing the broader study: The earliest samples were collected approximately a decade before the 2015 WHO recommendation for immediate ART, a period when ART was typically delayed until CD4 counts fell. A retrospective serial study tested whether ART initiation and durable HIV suppression were associated with changes in peripheral blood TRB repertoire composition and diversity. The cohort contributed over 150 cryopreserved PBMC samples from 30 adults with confirmed HIV infection, collected serially over a mean of 6 years (range 1-12). Of the roughly 31 participants with HIV, eleven were female. No cross-contamination during QIAcube processing turned up in test extractions that ran a monoclonal T-cell line alongside 33 polyclonal samples. What the study reported, not specific to this receptor: Inferences about post-ART repertoire changes were limited because no data were available on ART adherence, viral resistance or therapy changes. Because pre-ART samples had limited cell numbers, profiling was done on unsorted PBMC rather than on sorted CD4+ and CD8+ T cells. The samples span the years 2004 to 2017, and the ART regimens used may be less effective than current regimens. At every time point, the repertoire was dominated by expanded TRB clones first identified before ART initiation, although this dominance fluctuated and, in many PLHIV, declined after ART. Since PBMC availability was limited, sequencing covered only the TCR beta chain, with no alpha chain pairing. A significant increase in TRB diversity was found to be associated with ART initiation, although TRB diversity was observed to remain significantly below that of transplant donor controls even after long-term ART. Narrower CDR3 length ranges were observed in HIV repertoires than in controls, and an antigen-experienced repertoire with only a slight naive shift after ART was suggested by the network structure.

The immunoSEQ hsTCRB v3.0 assay was used at survey level resolution to sequence the TRB variable region. The target sequencing depth for TRB was roughly 35,000-50,000 T-cell genomes per sample. An Illumina MiSeq with a v3 150-cycle kit was used to sequence the pooled TRB libraries. The study's processing was this. Analysis of repertoires was carried out in R inside a reproducible Nextflow workflow spanning QC, data transformation and analysis. LymphoSeq2, an R package for exploring AIRR-Seq data, was used to implement custom analyses. Several samples that yielded fewer than 5000 total TRB sequences were excluded, so that some 190 HIV repertoires were analyzed. Of the roughly 180 retained HIV repertoires, approximately 60 were collected before and around 130 after ART initiation. Each repertoire was downsampled to 5000 TRB nucleotide sequences, and summary statistics were averaged across 100 downsampling iterations. TRB sequences were retained for analysis only if CDR3 regions of at least seven amino acids were present. A Shannon entropy-derived clonality score and the Gini coefficient were used to measure diversity. In repertoire networks, the top 5000 CDR3 amino acid sequences were linked whenever an edit distance of one separated two sequences. For TRB CDR3 amino acid sequences, GLIPH2 was used to predict antigen specificity groups and MHC restriction. To flag known CMV, EBV, HIV or tissue antigen associations, CDR3 amino acid sequences were matched against VDJdb and McPAS-TCR. Pre-ART, post-ART and control groups were compared with Wilcoxon signed-rank tests and Holm-Bonferroni correction. TCRdb mirrors the immuneACCESS table, restricted to in-frame sequences. Some clones are absent from its copies; in checked studies, under half trace to an unresolved V gene, and the reason for the others is unknown. The V and J calls and the clone size are those of that table, but D and trimming were determined from the DNA. The sample contains tens of thousands of clones, around 83% of them found a single time. The ten largest clones take up about 18% of the sample.

Participants were included only if at least one PBMC sample before ART initiation and at least two post-ART samples were available. Every participant with HIV received treatment in the United States of America. Before DNA extraction, cryopreserved samples of roughly 0.9-11 million PBMC were thawed and then washed. At the time of the earliest PBMC sample, participants with HIV were aged between roughly 23 and 60 years. Each participant contributed PBMC samples from 1-4 timepoints before ART initiation and 2-8 timepoints after ART initiation, with a median of 7 samples. Serial HIV viral load, CD4+ T-cell count, ART history and demographic data were obtained for every participant. Genomic DNA was extracted from unsorted PBMC with a Qiagen kit on a QIAcube, processed in batches of 12 samples. This clone was seen a handful of times. What this receptor recognizes is not known. The record has no base qualities; no much larger clone is one base away.

From the cysteine up to the phenylalanine, the CDR3 has a length of 15 residues. Only the CDR3 DNA stays, 45 bases, in frame from base 1. The CDR1 and CDR2 encoded by the germline V gene are MDHEN and SYDVKM. The germline V end is reduced by 1 base and the J end by 3 bases; junction bases left unmatched: 5. The source was unsorted PBMCs, collected 0.1 years before starting antiretroviral therapy. The source of this sequence is a man aged 18 to 35 with HIV. This sequence uses TRBV28 and TRBJ1-2, and TRBD1 aligns with 7 junction nucleotides. The DNA sequence is TGTGCCAGCAGTTTATCCCCCACAGGGGACTATGGCTACACCTTC. This is translated as CASSLSPTGDYGYTF.